This T cell receptor beta chain was captured by sequencing in a study of ipilimumab plus nivolumab after autologous stem cell transplantation. On the study more broadly: Patients received a median of about five ipilimumab and roughly eight nivolumab doses.

Profiled with immunoSEQ multiplex PCR; TCRdb holds only in-frame clones, not every one. The table includes more than 20,000 clones, 77% detected once. The CDR3 is 14 residues long. V dropped 6 bases and J dropped 4 bases, with 15 bases sitting between them. CDR1 is PRHDT and CDR2 is FYEKMQ in the germline V gene (reference sequence). Patients got ipilimumab 1 mg/kg beginning 14 to 28 days post-transplant. The chain uses TRBV13 and TRBJ2-5; TRBD1 or TRBD2 may be the D gene (5 bases each). This clonotype was obtained from a male donor with diffuse large B-cell lymphoma. The source was PBMCs, collected in a trial of ipilimumab plus nivolumab as post-transplant consolidation. CDR3 loop: CASSQGSGRETQYF. DNA for the CDR3: TGTGCCAGCAGTCAGGGCTCTGGGAGAGAGACCCAGTACTTC.